Listed below are T cell receptor beta chains from one sample, sequenced in a study of T cell responses to AZD1222 COVID-19 vaccine. Data came from immunoSEQ multiplex PCR; TCRdb stores just in-frame clones and leaves some out. The table lists about 99,000 clones, 75% to 95% of them singletons, with 45% in the top ten. The specimen was peripheral blood, collected on day 0 of AZD1222 vaccination. These receptors were taken from an adult in good health. CDR3s include the opening cysteine and the closing phenylalanine or tryptophan. The D gene is left open where the match is weak. Clone size is shown for a subset of rows, as once, few, many or a class of expanded clone.

j_call,d_call,clone_size,v_call,cdr3_nt,cdr3_aa
TRBJ1-1,.,.,TRBV12-3/TRBV12-4,TGTGCCAGCAGCGAGGGGCATCGACTTGAAGCTTTCTTT,CASSEGHRLEAFF
TRBJ2-2,TRBD2,.,TRBV7-2,TGTGCCAGCAGAGGACTAGCGGGGAACACCGGGGAGCTGTTTTTT,CASRGLAGNTGELFF
TRBJ2-1,.,once,TRBV28,TGTGCCAGCAACCCACAGCCTACGGATGAGCAGTTCTTC,CASNPQPTDEQFF
TRBJ2-1,TRBD2,.,TRBV9,TGTGCCAGCAGCGGACTAGCGGATTACAATGAGCAGTTCTTC,CASSGLADYNEQFF
TRBJ2-1,TRBD1,.,TRBV4-1,TGCGCCAGCAGCCATCCTGGACAGGGGACACGAGAGCAGTTCTTC,CASSHPGQGTREQFF
TRBJ1-2,TRBD1,.,TRBV15,TGTGCCACCAGCATTAGGACAGGGGACGGCTACACCTTC,CATSIRTGDGYTF
TRBJ2-7,TRBD2,.,TRBV20-1,TGCGCGGGGGAGATCGACGAGCAGTACTTC,CAGEIDEQYF
TRBJ2-1,TRBD2,.,TRBV18,TGTGCCAGCTCCCTCGCCGGGGGTAGCGGGCCCGTCTCCTACAATGAGCAGTTCTTC,CASSLAGGSGPVSYNEQFF
TRBJ2-7,TRBD1,once,TRBV11-2,TGTGCCAGCACCTGGACAGGGGGCGGCTACGAGCAGTACTTC,CASTWTGGGYEQYF
TRBJ1-6,.,.,TRBV7-9,TGTGCCAGCAGCTTAGCCTGGGGAACAAATAATTCACCCCTCCACTTT,CASSLAWGTNNSPLHF
TRBJ1-1,.,.,TRBV11-2,TGTGCCAGCAGCTGGGGGCAGTGGGAGGATTTGAACACTGAAGCTTTCTTT,CASSWGQWEDLNTEAFF
TRBJ2-7,TRBD2,.,TRBV7-8,TGTGCCAGCAGCTCGGGACTAGCGGGAGGGCCCGTAAACGAGCAGTACTTC,CASSSGLAGGPVNEQYF
TRBJ2-2,.,.,TRBV28,TGTGCCAGCAGACTAAACACCGGGGAGCTGTTTTTT,CASRLNTGELFF